This is a list of T cell receptor beta chains from one sample in a study of cytomegalovirus exposure and HLA in healthy donors. The table came from immunoSEQ multiplex PCR; TCRdb's copy has only in-frame clones and leaves some out. The data contain 95,000 to 150,000 clones, around 80% of them singletons. The sequencing sample was made of PBMCs. These receptors all stem from a woman in her thirties or forties in good health and CMV-seropositive. Each CDR3 is given with its conserved first and last residue. The order of the fields is CDR3 length, clone size, V gene, J gene, D gene, CDR3 protein, CDR3 DNA. D genes are given only for firm matches. Clone size appears in some rows only: once, few, many, or a class for an expanded clone.

length: 15
size: -
V: TRBV19
J: TRBJ1-1
D: TRBD1
CDR3: CASSPRGTENTEAFF
DNA: TGTGCCAGTAGCCCGAGAGGGACAGAGAACACTGAAGCTTTCTTT

length: 15
size: -
V: TRBV14
J: TRBJ1-6
D: -
CDR3: CASSQDGQDNSPLHF
DNA: TGTGCCAGCAGCCAAGATGGCCAGGATAATTCACCCCTCCACTTT

length: 14
size: -
V: TRBV10-3
J: TRBJ2-7
D: TRBD2
CDR3: CAIRSAGDSYEQYF
DNA: TGTGCCATCAGGTCTGCGGGGGACTCCTACGAGCAGTACTTC

length: 13
size: -
V: TRBV6-1
J: TRBJ1-1
D: -
CDR3: CASSEDRNTEAFF
DNA: TGTGCCAGCAGTGAAGATAGGAACACTGAAGCTTTCTTT

length: 13
size: once
V: TRBV30
J: TRBJ1-2
D: TRBD1
CDR3: CAWSAQGAYGYTF
DNA: TGTGCCTGGAGTGCACAGGGGGCCTATGGCTACACCTTC

length: 13
size: -
V: TRBV6-1
J: TRBJ1-2
D: TRBD1
CDR3: CASRTRQGYGYTF
DNA: TGTGCCAGCAGGACCCGACAGGGATATGGCTACACCTTC

length: 12
size: -
V: TRBV28
J: TRBJ1-2
D: -
CDR3: CASSSGGYGYTF
DNA: TGTGCCAGCAGTTCCGGGGGCTATGGCTACACCTTC

length: 12
size: few
V: TRBV11-2
J: TRBJ2-1
D: -
CDR3: CASSSQGNEQFF
DNA: TGTGCCAGCAGCTCACAGGGTAACGAGCAGTTCTTC

length: 14
size: few
V: TRBV13
J: TRBJ1-1
D: -
CDR3: CASSRGEGRTEAFF
DNA: TGTGCCAGCAGCCGTGGGGAGGGACGAACTGAAGCTTTCTTT

length: 17
size: -
V: TRBV10-3
J: TRBJ1-5
D: TRBD1
CDR3: CAISDGGGTGRGQPQHF
DNA: TGTGCCATCAGTGATGGAGGGGGGACAGGGAGGGGGCAGCCCCAGCATTTT

length: 16
size: -
V: TRBV7-3
J: TRBJ2-6
D: TRBD1
CDR3: CASSFPTGAGANVLTF
DNA: TGTGCCAGCAGCTTCCCTACAGGGGCTGGGGCCAACGTCCTGACTTTC

length: 17
size: once
V: TRBV4-2
J: TRBJ2-2
D: TRBD2
CDR3: CASGTASGRWSTGELFF
DNA: TGTGCCAGCGGAACAGCAAGCGGGAGGTGGAGCACCGGGGAGCTGTTTTTT

length: 17
size: -
V: TRBV5-1
J: TRBJ1-3
D: TRBD1
CDR3: CASSTQGQGPSGNTIYF
DNA: TGCGCCAGCAGCACCCAAGGACAGGGGCCCTCTGGAAACACCATATATTTT

length: 14
size: -
V: TRBV9
J: TRBJ2-7
D: -
CDR3: CASSVGNDNYEQYF
DNA: TGTGCCAGCAGCGTAGGTAATGACAACTACGAGCAGTACTTC

length: 16
size: -
V: TRBV5-1
J: TRBJ2-5
D: TRBD2
CDR3: CASSIGTSGGAETQYF
DNA: TGCGCCAGCAGCATTGGGACTAGCGGGGGGGCAGAGACCCAGTACTTC

length: 16
size: -
V: TRBV9
J: TRBJ1-4
D: -
CDR3: CASSFRVGGLGEKLFF
DNA: TGTGCCAGCAGCTTCAGGGTGGGGGGTTTAGGAGAAAAACTGTTTTTT